Shown below are 28 T cell receptor beta chains from a single sample sequenced in a study of regulatory T cells in long-lasting Graves disease. The time point: newly diagnosed GD, antithyroid drugs for less than 3 months. TCR sequences were obtained from RNA taken from PBMCs. Arm-PCR of CDR3 regions and iRepertoire HTBI primers were used to build TCR beta libraries. Each CDR3 protein gets one entry after TCRdb re-called the multiplex PCR reads with MiXCR. The data show just over 600,000 distinct CDR3 sequences, with 16% seen just once and 15% to 20% held by the top ten. The sample was also reused in another study, on T cells in Graves' hyperthyroidism and ophthalmopathy.

Sequenced here: peripheral blood mononuclear cells (PBMCs), sampled at new diagnosis, from a patient treated with antithyroid drugs. The source of these receptors is a woman in her twenties or thirties with Graves disease.

This clonotype has ten or more counts. The rearrangement uses TRBV28 and TRBJ1-2; 7 bases fit TRBD1. Germline V CDR1 and CDR2: MDHEN, SYDVKM. The J segment lost 2 bases and the V segment lost 6 bases, leaving 9 bases of the junction unmatched. The CDR3 totals 15 residues. The CDR3 reads CASSMHDRANYGYTF. CDR3 in DNA: TGTGCCAGCAGCATGCATGACAGGGCAAACTATGGCTACACCTTC.

The chain joins TRBV7-9 to TRBJ2-7; the D gene is possibly TRBD1 (6 bases). Germline V gene data show CDR1 as SEHNR and CDR2 as FQNEAQ (reference sequence). The CDR3 consists of 17 residues. V lost 4 bases to trimming and J lost 0 bases, with 19 bases between them. CDR3 protein: CASSSPKGQLNSYEQYF. The CDR3 DNA sequence: TGTGCCAGCAGCTCGCCCAAAGGACAGCTTAACTCCTACGAGCAGTACTTC.

This clonotype showed up many times. The chain has TRBV10-3 and TRBJ1-2, with a weak D call TRBD1 (5 bases). V lost 3 bases and J 4 bases, leaving 12 bases between the germline ends. The CDR3 contains 14 residues. CDR1 is ENHRY and CDR2 is SYGVKD in the germline V gene. DNA of the CDR3: TGTGCCATCAGTGACAGGGTCGGGGGCTATGGCTACACCTTC. It is translated as CAISDRVGGYGYTF.

This clonotype was recorded a few times. The CDR3 protein is CATSGRPFDEKQYF. DNA for the CDR3: TGTGCCACCAGTGGGAGGCCCTTCGACGAGAAGCAGTATTTT. V usage is TRBV24-1 and J usage is TRBJ2-3, with D perhaps matching TRBD2 (5 bases). The V end was cut by 5 bases, the J end by 11 bases, with 19 bases between. Germline CDR1 KGHDR, CDR2 SFDVKD. There are 14 residues in the CDR3.

This chain links TRBV18 with TRBJ1-5; D is perhaps TRBD1 (5 bases). Per the germline V gene, CDR1 is KGHSH and CDR2 is LQKENI. Trimming stripped 3 bases from V and 0 bases from J, with 12 bases between. The CDR3 spans 16 residues. CDR3 region: CASSPVGGSSNQPQHF. The CDR3 region has the DNA TGTGCCAGCTCACCGGTCGGGGGTTCTAGCAATCAGCCCCAGCATTTT.

This clonotype came up many times. V is TRBV6-1 and J is TRBJ1-5; D might be TRBD1 (6 bases). The germline V gene encodes CDR1 MNHNS and CDR2 SASEGT. Between the trimmed V and J ends, which lost 8 bases and 4 bases, there was a span of 21 bases. The CDR3 covers 16 residues. The CDR3 DNA reads TGTGCCAGCCAAATCACTAGGACAGTTAATAATCAGCCCCAGCATTTT. Translation gives CASQITRTVNNQPQHF.

In the case of this clonotype: One base away lies a much larger clone, so this may be a sequencing read error. This sequence joins TRBV28 and TRBJ2-3, with D perhaps assigned TRBD1 or TRBD2 (5 bases each). Trimming cost V 7 bases and J 0 bases, with 11 bases left between them. The V gene's germline CDR1 is MDHEN and CDR2 SYDVKM. The CDR3 has 14 residues. CDR3 protein: CASTPGRSTDTQYF. The CDR3 DNA follows: TGTGCCAGCACCCCGGGACGGAGCACAGATACGCAGTATTTT.

This clonotype was seen more than once but under ten times. The rearrangement links TRBV18 to TRBJ2-1, with unresolved D. CDR3 length: 12 residues. Germline CDR1 KGHSH, CDR2 LQKENI. V was shortened by 2 bases and J by 5 bases, with 4 bases between the two germline ends. As DNA, the CDR3 is TGTGCCAGCTCACCAGGGGACAATGAGCAGTTCTTC. As protein: CASSPGDNEQFF.

This clonotype was counted only a few times. An end of the junction differs from the germline gene, which may be a read error. This chain uses TRBV27 with TRBJ1-1; no reliable D call. This CDR3 is 14 amino acids long. The V gene's germline CDR1 is MNHEY and CDR2 SMNVEV (reference sequence). The CDR3 DNA reads TGTGTCAGCAGTTTAAAAGGCGGAAACACTGAAGCTTTCTTT. This translates into CVSSLKGGNTEAFF.

CDR3 DNA: TGTGCCAGCGCGCTCTTTGGCGACTGGGGTGAGCAGTTCTTC. Its protein is CASALFGDWGEQFF. The chain is built from TRBV7-9 and TRBJ2-1; D is ambiguous. CDR1 and CDR2 from the germline V gene are SEHNR and FQNEAQ (reference sequence). V was pared by 8 bases and J by 9 bases, with 20 bases between. The CDR3 loop spans 14 amino acids.

This clonotype was observed many times. V and J are TRBV6-1 and TRBJ2-1; tentatively, D is TRBD2 (7 bases). Germline V lookup: CDR1 MNHNS, CDR2 SASEGT. Trimming removed 9 bases from V and 9 bases from J, with 15 bases in between. The CDR3 totals 12 residues. The CDR3 DNA follows: TGTGCCAGTGAACAGGGAGGGATTGAGCAGTTCTTC. Protein product: CASEQGGIEQFF.

This clonotype was seen ten or more times. V is TRBV28 and J is TRBJ2-1; the D gene is possibly TRBD2 (6 bases). CDR1 MDHEN and CDR2 SYDVKM come from the germline V gene. The CDR3 covers 13 residues. Trimming took 6 bases from V and 8 from J, leaving 14 bases between them. The CDR3: CASRPRGNDEQFF. CDR3 bases: TGTGCCAGCAGACCTCGCGGGAACGATGAGCAGTTCTTC.

The chain carries TRBV29-1 and TRBJ2-5, with D unclear. CDR1 is SQVTM, CDR2 ANQGSEA, per germline. The CDR3 loop spans 12 amino acids. Trimming left V 6 bases short and J 0 bases short, with 8 bases between. The CDR3, as DNA: TGCAGCGTGGCCCCGTACCAAGAGACCCAGTACTTC. Translating gives CSVAPYQETQYF.

This clonotype was detected only a few times. This rearrangement joins TRBV7-2 to TRBJ2-5; no clear D. V was clipped by 4 bases and J by 5 bases, with 17 bases between them. This CDR3 has 15 amino acids. Germline CDR1 and CDR2: SGHTA and FQGNSA. CDR3 region: CASSSENQLPETQYF. CDR3 DNA sequence: TGTGCCAGCAGCTCCGAAAACCAATTACCGGAGACCCAGTACTTC. The entire variable domain, with the rest obtained from reference TRBV7-2 and TRBJ2-5, is as follows: GAGVSQSPSNKVTEKGKDVELRCDPISGHTALYWYRQSLGQGLEFLIYFQGNSAPDKSGLPSDRFSAERTGGSVSTLTIQRTQQEDSAVYLCASSSENQLPETQYFGPGTRLLVL.

V is TRBV4-1 and J is TRBJ2-3; D is unresolved. CDR3 length equals 15 residues. Germline loops: CDR1 MGHRA, CDR2 YSYEKL. V lost 5 bases, J lost 6 bases, and 18 bases lay in between. The CDR3 coding sequence is TGCGCCAGCAGCGACCAAGGCCCATCACAGGATACGCAGTATTTT. Its translation: CASSDQGPSQDTQYF.

This clonotype was observed a few times. This chain connects TRBV5-4 to TRBJ2-3, with 8 bases matching TRBD2. CDR3 length: 15 amino acids. With V trimmed by 0 bases and J by 5 bases, 5 bases remained unmatched. Germline-derived CDR1 and CDR2 are SGHNT and YYREEE (reference sequence). The CDR3 coding sequence is TGTGCCAGCAGCTTGGATAGCGGGAAGATAGATACGCAGTATTTT. It codes for CASSLDSGKIDTQYF.

This clonotype was counted between two and nine times. The gene calls are TRBV28 and TRBJ1-1, with D uncertain. This CDR3 contains 13 residues. Between the trimmed V and J ends, which lost 10 bases and 4 bases, there was a span of 16 bases. CDR1 MDHEN and CDR2 SYDVKM come from the germline V gene. This CDR3 reads CATEAPAGTEAFF. The CDR3 DNA follows: TGTGCCACCGAGGCCCCCGCAGGCACTGAAGCTTTCTTT.

This clonotype showed up many times. The J gene is TRBJ2-2, the V gene TRBV12-3 or TRBV12-4; possibly TRBD1 or TRBD2 for D (5 bases each). V lost 5 bases, J lost 7 bases, and 8 bases lay in between. This CDR3 has 12 residues. CDR3 sequence: CASSKGSGELFF. In DNA, the CDR3 is TGTGCCAGCAGTAAGGGGAGCGGGGAGCTGTTTTTT.

The chain is built from TRBV7-9 and TRBJ1-6; D remains ambiguous. CDR3 length equals 13 residues. Germline V lookup: CDR1 SEHNR, CDR2 FQNEAQ (reference sequence). V lost 2 bases to trimming and J lost 8 bases, with 7 bases between them. This CDR3 reads CASSLRTYSPLHF. CDR3 DNA sequence: TGTGCCAGCAGCTTAAGAACGTATTCACCCCTCCACTTT. Full variable domain (rest looked up from reference TRBV7-9 and TRBJ1-6): DTGVSQNPRHKITKRGQNVTFRCDPISEHNRLYWYRQTLGQGPEFLTYFQNEAQLEKSRLLSDRFSAERPKGSFSTLEIQRTEQGDSAMYLCASSLRTYSPLHFGNGTRLTVT.

The rearrangement uses TRBV12-3 or TRBV12-4 and TRBJ1-4, with unresolved D. V was pared by 3 bases and J by 8 bases, with 10 bases between. This CDR3 is 13 amino acids long. Here the CDR3 reads CASSFLPREKLFF. CDR3 bases: TGTGCCAGCAGTTTCTTGCCACGAGAAAAACTGTTTTTT.

This clonotype turned up a few times. Since a much larger clone is just one base distant, this may be a read error. The chain employs TRBV27 and TRBJ1-6, with 7 bases aligning to TRBD1. The CDR3 contains 15 residues. CDR1 and CDR2 (germline): MNHEY, SMNVEV (reference sequence). Here the CDR3 reads CASSSPGQLNPPLHF. The CDR3 DNA is TGTGCCAGCAGTTCTCCGGGACAGCTTAATCCACCCCTCCACTTT.

This clonotype was picked up many times. The rearrangement uses TRBV7-9 and TRBJ1-2, with D hard to call. CDR3 length: 12 amino acids. V shed 2 bases and J shed 6 bases, with 7 bases lying between them. The V gene's germline CDR1 is SEHNR and CDR2 FQNEAQ (reference sequence). For the CDR3, the DNA is TGTGCCAGCAGCTTACGAGGAGATGGCTACACCTTC. Amino acids: CASSLRGDGYTF.

The rearrangement links TRBV27 to TRBJ2-7, with TRBD2 as a possible D gene (5 bases). The germline gives CDR1 MNHEY, CDR2 SMNVEV (reference sequence). The V and J ends lost 5 bases and 4 bases respectively, with 12 bases between them. The CDR3 spans 13 residues. The CDR3 DNA sequence: TGTGCCAGCAGTGCACGGGAAAGGTACGAGCAGTACTTC. This codes for CASSARERYEQYF.

V and J are TRBV2 and TRBJ2-3; maybe TRBD2 (6 bases). The CDR3 totals 12 residues. Germline loops: CDR1 SNHLY, CDR2 FYNNEI. Trimming pared 10 bases from V and 6 bases from J, leaving 14 bases between. In DNA, the CDR3 is TGTGCCACCTCATGGGACTCGGATACGCAGTATTTT. This encodes CATSWDSDTQYF.

Only a few counts were recorded for this clonotype. The J gene is TRBJ2-7, the V gene TRBV28; D is perhaps TRBD2 (5 bases). The length of the CDR3 is 15 residues. The V end lost 2 bases, the J end lost 3 bases, and 14 bases lay between the germline ends. Germline-derived CDR1 and CDR2 are MDHEN and SYDVKM. CDR3 loop: CASSLPGELGYEQYF. For the CDR3, the DNA is TGTGCCAGCAGTTTACCCGGGGAACTGGGCTACGAGCAGTACTTC.

This clonotype has ten or more counts. The V call is TRBV6-5, the J call TRBJ1-5, with D perhaps TRBD1 (6 bases). The CDR3 runs 15 residues. The V and J ends lost 0 bases and 4 bases respectively, with 10 bases between them. From germline, CDR1 is MNHEY and CDR2 SVGAGI. In DNA form, the CDR3 reads TGTGCCAGCAGTTACTCGGGGGGGCTGAATCAGCCCCAGCATTTT. It encodes CASSYSGGLNQPQHF.

This clonotype was observed at least ten times. The chain recombines TRBV11-2 with TRBJ1-5; D gene unclear. Trimming removed 5 bases from V and 7 bases from J, with 21 bases in between. CDR1 and CDR2 from the germline V gene are SGHAT and FQNNGV. CDR3 length equals 16 residues. CDR3 sequence (DNA): TGTGCCAGCAGCCCCGCAACCGGGCCCCGAGGGCAGCCCCAGCATTTT. Translating it yields CASSPATGPRGQPQHF.

The chain joins TRBV6-2 or TRBV6-3 to TRBJ1-1; weak D call: TRBD1 (5 bases). CDR3 length equals 16 residues. The germline V gene has CDR1 MNHEY and CDR2 SVGEGT. V was trimmed by 5 bases and J by 3 bases, leaving 19 bases between them. In DNA, the CDR3 is TGTGCCAGCAGTGATCCAAGGGGAGCTTTGGACACTGAAGCTTTCTTT. Its translation: CASSDPRGALDTEAFF.